Given below is one TCR beta chain in context. The germline gives CDR1 MNHEY, CDR2 SVGEGT. V was clipped by 4 bases and J by 5 bases, with 2 bases between them. The CDR3 spans 11 residues. This record belongs to a study of blood T cell repertoires in COVID-19. Generated by immunoSEQ multiplex PCR, the TCRdb table keeps only in-frame clones and is missing some. Here the sample spans roughly 37,000 clones, 65% to 80% being singletons. Material for sequencing was peripheral blood. The chain uses TRBV6-2 or TRBV6-3 and TRBJ2-2; D unresolved. The TCR originated in a man aged 55 to 69 with active COVID-19. CDR3 sequence (DNA): TGTGCCAGCAGTTCGACCGGGGAGCTGTTTTTT. Translated: CASSSTGELFF.